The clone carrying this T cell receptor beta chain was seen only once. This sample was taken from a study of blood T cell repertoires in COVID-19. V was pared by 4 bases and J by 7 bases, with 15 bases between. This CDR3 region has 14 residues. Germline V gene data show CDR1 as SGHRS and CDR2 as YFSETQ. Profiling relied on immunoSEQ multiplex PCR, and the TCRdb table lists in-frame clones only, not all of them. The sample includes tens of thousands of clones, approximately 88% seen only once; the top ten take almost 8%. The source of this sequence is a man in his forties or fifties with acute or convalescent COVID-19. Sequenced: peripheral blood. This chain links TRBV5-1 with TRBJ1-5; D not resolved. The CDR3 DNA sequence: TGCGCCAGCAGCCTAGAGGGAGTTGGGCAGCCCCAGCATTTT. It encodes CASSLEGVGQPQHF. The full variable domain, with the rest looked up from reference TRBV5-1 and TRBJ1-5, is KAGVTQTPRYLIKTRGQQVTLSCSPISGHRSVSWYQQTPGQGLQFLFEYFSETQRNKGNFPGRFSGRQFSNSRSEMNVSTLELGDSALYLCASSLEGVGQPQHFGDGTRLSIL.